The 15 T cell receptor beta chains listed next were all sequenced from one sample in a study of T cell responses to AZD1222 COVID-19 vaccine. TCRdb's table, derived via immunoSEQ multiplex PCR, lists solely in-frame clones and lacks some. The sample lists roughly 130,000 clones, about 90% occurring once. Sample: peripheral blood, taken on day 0 of AZD1222 vaccination. These receptor sequences come from an adult in good health.

The chain recombines TRBV2 with TRBJ2-7; D is unclear. Germline V CDR1 and CDR2: SNHLY, FYNNEI. Trimming took 1 base from V and 10 from J, leaving 14 bases between them. The CDR3 consists of 13 residues. The CDR3 spells CASSEGTLPVQYF. The CDR3 region has the DNA TGTGCCAGCAGTGAAGGAACGCTGCCCGTTCAGTACTTC.

V and J are TRBV5-4 and TRBJ1-4; weak D call: TRBD1 (6 bases). From germline, CDR1 is SGHNT and CDR2 YYREEE (reference sequence). V lost 4 bases, J lost 5 bases, and 21 bases lay in between. The CDR3 loop spans 17 amino acids. The CDR3 coding sequence is TGTGCCAGCAGCCCGGGAGGGGCGACAGGTGGAAATGAAAAACTGTTTTTT. Translated: CASSPGGATGGNEKLFF. The full variable domain, with the rest looked up from reference TRBV5-4 and TRBJ1-4, is ETGVTQSPTHLIKTRGQQVTLRCSSQSGHNTVSWYQQALGQGPQFIFQYYREEENGRGNFPPRFSGLQFPNYSSELNVNALELDDSALYLCASSPGGATGGNEKLFFGSGTQLSVL.

The chain carries TRBV2 and TRBJ1-5; 8 bases line up with TRBD1. The CDR3 contains 14 residues. Looked up from germline, CDR1 is SNHLY and CDR2 is FYNNEI. Trimming removed 6 bases from V and 11 bases from J; junction bases left unmatched: 12. The CDR3 reads CASRAGTGLWSQHF. The CDR3 DNA sequence: TGTGCCAGCAGGGCAGGGACAGGCCTCTGGTCCCAGCATTTT.

The chain is built from TRBV7-2 and TRBJ2-5, with D perhaps TRBD1 (6 bases). Per the germline V gene, CDR1 is SGHTA and CDR2 is FQGNSA. This CDR3 comprises 15 residues. The V and J ends lost 5 bases and 5 bases respectively, with 18 bases between them. The CDR3 DNA follows: TGTGCCAGCAGCGAATCGCTCAGGGGTGGGGAGACCCAGTACTTC. Translated, it gives CASSESLRGGETQYF. Supplemented by reference TRBV7-2 and TRBJ2-5, the full variable domain reads GAGVSQSPSNKVTEKGKDVELRCDPISGHTALYWYRQSLGQGLEFLIYFQGNSAPDKSGLPSDRFSAERTGGSVSTLTIQRTQQEDSAVYLCASSESLRGGETQYFGPGTRLLVL.

The chain links TRBV19 to TRBJ2-5; D remains unclear. Germline lookup yields CDR1 LNHDA and CDR2 SQIVND (reference sequence). With 5 bases removed from V and 1 base from J, the gap between germline ends came to 11 bases. The CDR3 spans 14 residues. CDR3 loop: CASSVDILQETQYF. The CDR3 DNA is TGTGCCAGTAGTGTTGACATCCTCCAAGAGACCCAGTACTTC. The full variable domain, in which reference TRBV19 and TRBJ2-5 provide the parts outside the CDR3, is DGGITQSPKYLFRKEGQNVTLSCEQNLNHDAMYWYRQDPGQGLRLIYYSQIVNDFQKGDIAEGYSVSREKKESFPLTVTSAQKNPTAFYLCASSVDILQETQYFGPGTRLLVL.

J is TRBJ2-2 and V is TRBV6-5, with 10 bases identical to TRBD1. The CDR3 sequence is 14 residues long. After removal of 5 bases from V and 6 bases from J, the junction contained 3 bases not matched to a gene. CDR1 and CDR2 from the germline V gene are MNHEY and SVGAGI. In DNA, the CDR3 is TGTGCCAGCAGTCCCGGGACAGGGGCCGGGGAGCTGTTTTTT. It translates to CASSPGTGAGELFF.

This clone was detected once. The V and J genes are TRBV29-1 and TRBJ2-7; weak D call: TRBD1 (5 bases). This CDR3 is 14 amino acids long. Trimming pared 2 bases from V and 5 bases from J, leaving 16 bases between. CDR1 and CDR2 from the germline V gene are SQVTM and ANQGSEA. CDR3 DNA sequence: TGCAGCGTTGAATTCCAGGGTAAAAGAGACGAGCAGTACTTC. Its translation: CSVEFQGKRDEQYF.

This chain uses TRBV6-5 with TRBJ2-1; tentatively, D is TRBD1 (6 bases). Trimming took off 6 bases at V and 5 bases at J, with 11 bases between the two ends. Germline lookup yields CDR1 MNHEY and CDR2 SVGAGI. This CDR3 comprises 13 residues. CDR3 bases: TGTGCCAGCAGGAAATCAGGGGACAATGAGCAGTTCTTC. Translating it yields CASRKSGDNEQFF.

The chain employs TRBV4-2 and TRBJ2-3; possibly TRBD1 or TRBD2 for D (5 bases each). There are 15 residues in the CDR3. V was shortened by 2 bases and J by 3 bases, with 12 bases between the two germline ends. Germline CDR1 and CDR2: LGHNA and YNFKEQ. For the CDR3, the DNA is TGTGCCAGCAGCCAATATGGGGGTAGGACAGATACGCAGTATTTT. Translation gives CASSQYGGRTDTQYF.

This chain connects TRBV5-1 to TRBJ2-5; 10 positions match TRBD1. Trimming cost V 5 bases and J 2 bases; bases outside gene matches: 3. This CDR3 has 14 amino acids. Germline V gives CDR1 SGHRS, CDR2 YFSETQ. DNA of the CDR3: TGCGCCAGCAGACGGACAGGGGGACAAGAGACCCAGTACTTC. It translates to CASRRTGGQETQYF. Complete variable domain (other parts from reference TRBV5-1 and TRBJ2-5): KAGVTQTPRYLIKTRGQQVTLSCSPISGHRSVSWYQQTPGQGLQFLFEYFSETQRNKGNFPGRFSGRQFSNSRSEMNVSTLELGDSALYLCASRRTGGQETQYFGPGTRLLVL.

V is TRBV4-1 and J is TRBJ1-2, with D perhaps TRBD1 (5 bases). Germline CDR1 is MGHRA and CDR2 is YSYEKL. This CDR3 region has 15 residues. V dropped 0 bases and J dropped 7 bases, with 15 bases sitting between them. CDR3 in amino acids: CASSQDWGESVGYTF. CDR3 coding DNA: TGCGCCAGCAGCCAAGATTGGGGGGAGAGTGTTGGCTACACCTTC.

In its sample, this clone was seen a few times. This sequence joins TRBV4-1 and TRBJ2-7; weak D call: TRBD1 (6 bases). Trimming stripped 2 bases from V and 5 bases from J, with 19 bases between. CDR3 size: 16 residues. CDR1 is MGHRA and CDR2 is YSYEKL in the germline V gene. CDR3 bases: TGCGCCAGCAGCCAAAGTATTGGCACAGGGTATGACGAGCAGTACTTC. Translation: CASSQSIGTGYDEQYF.

This clone was detected only once. This chain links TRBV6-5 with TRBJ2-7; 8 nucleotides agree with TRBD1. There are 15 residues in the CDR3. Germline CDR1 reads MNHEY; CDR2 reads SVGAGI. V was clipped by 5 bases and J by 3 bases; unmatched bases: 9. CDR3 residues: CASSPQDRVIYEQYF. For the CDR3, the DNA is TGTGCCAGCAGTCCCCAGGACAGGGTCATCTACGAGCAGTACTTC.

The J gene is TRBJ1-1, the V gene TRBV28, with TRBD1 matching over 9 bases. Trimming cost V 2 bases and J 7 bases; bases outside gene matches: 5. Germline lookup yields CDR1 MDHEN and CDR2 SYDVKM. The length of the CDR3 is 14 residues. The CDR3 DNA sequence: TGTGCCAGCAGTTTAACAGGGGGCGCCCTTGAAGCTTTCTTT. This translates into CASSLTGGALEAFF.

The V call is TRBV6-5, the J call TRBJ1-5; no clear D. The CDR3 is 13 amino acids. The V gene's germline CDR1 is MNHEY and CDR2 SVGAGI. V lost 5 bases and J lost 7, with 12 bases in between. CDR3 region: CASSPLVLQPQHF. CDR3 nucleotides: TGTGCCAGCAGTCCCCTGGTCCTACAGCCCCAGCATTTT.